This TCR beta chain was captured by sequencing in a study of blood T cell repertoires in COVID-19. The assay was immunoSEQ multiplex PCR, and TCRdb's table has in-frame clones only and misses some. The repertoire holds approximately 92,000 clones, 80% seen once, with nearly 9% in the top ten. V shed 3 bases and J shed 3 bases, with 4 bases lying between them. The CDR3 sequence is 12 residues long. Germline assignment: CDR1 SGHNT and CDR2 YYREEE (reference sequence). The sequencing input was peripheral blood. The gene calls are TRBV5-4 and TRBJ1-5; no clear D. The sequence derives from a man between 45 and 60 years old who had recovered from COVID-19. The CDR3 reads CASSSINQPQHF. CDR3 sequence (DNA): TGTGCCAGCAGCTCCATCAATCAGCCCCAGCATTTT.